These T cell receptor beta chains were read from a single sample in a study of beta chain features in type 1 diabetes. TCRdb's copy holds only in-frame clones and misses some; the assay was immunoSEQ multiplex PCR. The sample lists around 170,000 clones, roughly 9% occurring once. Sequencing used central memory CD4+ T cells from blood. The receptors shown here come from a woman under 40 with type 1 diabetes. Both conserved end residues are part of each CDR3. Fields, in order: J gene, V gene, clone size, D gene, CDR3 DNA, CDR3 protein. The D gene is left open where the match is weak. Clone sizes are given selectively: once, few, many, or a class where the clone is expanded.

>TRBJ1-2|TRBV4-2|-|TRBD1
TGTGCCAGCAGCCAAGCCGGGACAGGAAACGATGGCTACACCTTC
CASSQAGTGNDGYTF
>TRBJ2-1|TRBV7-6|few|TRBD2
TGTGCCAGCAGCTTAGTTTCAAGCGGGGGAAGCTCCTACAATGAGCAGTTCTTC
CASSLVSSGGSSYNEQFF
>TRBJ2-5|TRBV5-1|few|TRBD1
TGCGCCAGCAGCGTGGACAGGGGGGAGACCCAGTACTTC
CASSVDRGETQYF
>TRBJ1-1|TRBV29-1|-|TRBD1
TGCAGCGCGCGGACAGGGATTGTGAACACTGAAGCTTTCTTT
CSARTGIVNTEAFF
>TRBJ1-2|TRBV10-3|-|TRBD1
TGTGCCATCGCCGACAGGGCCTATGGCTACACCTTC
CAIADRAYGYTF
>TRBJ1-4|TRBV5-1|few|-
TGCGCCAGCAGCTTGATGAGTGCCGATGAAAAACTGTTTTTT
CASSLMSADEKLFF
>TRBJ2-1|TRBV7-6|few|-
TGTGCCAGCAGCTTACAGGGTCACGAGCAGTTCTTC
CASSLQGHEQFF
>TRBJ2-1|TRBV30|few|-
TGTGCCTGGAGTTTGGACACCGACAATGAGCAGTTCTTC
CAWSLDTDNEQFF
>TRBJ1-1|TRBV2|-|-
TGTGCCGGCCGCGGTAACGAGTTTGAAGCTTTCTTT
CAGRGNEFEAFF
>TRBJ2-2|TRBV30|-|-
TGTGCCTGGAGGGCAGACAGTTACACCGGGGAGCTGTTTTTT
CAWRADSYTGELFF
>TRBJ1-4|TRBV6-5|-|TRBD1
TGTGCCAGCAGCCGACAGGGGATAGGAGAAAAACTGTTTTTT
CASSRQGIGEKLFF
>TRBJ2-7|TRBV5-6|few|TRBD2
TGTGCCAGCAGCTTGGTAAGCGGGAACTCCTACGAGCAGTACTTC
CASSLVSGNSYEQYF
>TRBJ2-7|TRBV30|few|-
TGTGCCTGGAGTGTACTGTCCTACGAGCAGTACTTC
CAWSVLSYEQYF
>TRBJ2-1|TRBV30|-|-
TGTGCCTGGAGCAGAGGACTACGCTACAATGAGCAGTTCTTC
CAWSRGLRYNEQFF
>TRBJ2-5|TRBV7-8|few|TRBD1
TGTGCCAGCAGCTTAGGTTGGACAGGGGGCCCCTTGGAGACCCAGTACTTC
CASSLGWTGGPLETQYF
>TRBJ1-2|TRBV18|-|TRBD1
TGTGCCAGCTCACTTGAACAGGGGGCTGAAGGCTACACCTTC
CASSLEQGAEGYTF
>TRBJ2-3|TRBV5-1|-|TRBD1
TGCGCCAGCAGGCGATTCAGGGGGCGAATCGCGGATACGCAGTATTTT
CASRRFRGRIADTQYF
>TRBJ2-3|TRBV9|-|TRBD2
TGTGCCAGCAGCGTCCTAGCGGAATACACAGATACGCAGTATTTT
CASSVLAEYTDTQYF
>TRBJ2-2|TRBV18|many|TRBD1
TGTGCCAGCTCACCATCGAGGGACAGGACGAACACCGGGGAGCTGTTTTTT
CASSPSRDRTNTGELFF
>TRBJ2-1|TRBV18|-|TRBD2
TGTGCCAGCTCATCGACTAGCGGGAACCCTAATGAGCAGTTCTTC
CASSSTSGNPNEQFF
>TRBJ2-3|TRBV15|-|TRBD2
TGTGCCACCAGCAGACCACTAGCGGGAGTAAGGGATACGCAGTATTTT
CATSRPLAGVRDTQYF
>TRBJ1-1|TRBV18|-|TRBD1
TGTGCCAGCTCCCAATTACAGGGACAGGTGGGCACTGAAGCTTTCTTT
CASSQLQGQVGTEAFF